One sample yielded the 10 T cell receptor beta chains listed below, sequenced in a study of human T cells and chemical hapten exposure. TCRdb called the RACE reads again in MiXCR, with one record for every CDR3 protein. The sample has fewer than 100,000 distinct CDR3 sequences, 9.3% seen once. As to time point: patch test 2, 6 weeks after DPC sensitization. Treatment denoted: therapeutic diphenylcyclopropenone sensitization with weekly scalp DPC. The source was whole blood, collected in connection with sensitization to the hapten diphenylcyclopropenone (DPC). These receptors came from a middle-aged woman with alopecia areata. Some clones in this sample may be carry-over from other donors' samples.

The V call is TRBV6-5, the J call TRBJ1-3; D is possibly TRBD1 (5 bases). Germline CDR1 is MNHEY and CDR2 is SVGAGI. The length of the CDR3 is 15 residues. V lost 4 bases and J lost 2, with 12 bases in between. Here the CDR3 DNA reads TGTGCCAGCAGTTTTGACAGCCTAGCTGGAAACACCATATATTTT. It specifies CASSFDSLAGNTIYF.

This clonotype has at least ten counts. This chain uses TRBV11-2 with TRBJ1-1; a possible D gene is TRBD1 (5 bases). Germline V gives CDR1 SGHAT, CDR2 FQNNGV. The CDR3 is 13 amino acids. Trimming removed 6 bases at V and 8 bases at J, with 16 bases between. In DNA form, the CDR3 reads TGTGCCAGCAGTGCGGGGCTCAGGGTAGAAGCTTTCTTT. It yields the protein CASSAGLRVEAFF.

This clonotype appeared a few times. The chain couples TRBV12-3 or TRBV12-4 to TRBJ2-3, with 11 bases aligning to TRBD2. There are 16 residues in the CDR3. V shed 3 bases, J shed 7 bases, and the junction held 9 bases outside the gene matches. The CDR3 sequence: CASSFPGLAVTNTQYF. The CDR3, as DNA: TGTGCCAGCAGTTTCCCGGGACTAGCGGTTACTAATACGCAGTATTTT.

In its sample, this clonotype was seen many times. The chain has TRBV12-3 or TRBV12-4 and TRBJ2-5; D remains ambiguous. This CDR3 spans 12 amino acids. V was pared by 3 bases and J by 5 bases, with 7 bases between. CDR3 sequence: CASSFAAETQYF. The CDR3 DNA sequence: TGTGCCAGCAGTTTCGCCGCGGAGACCCAGTACTTC.

The CDR3 region is CAISMTGALNEQFF. CDR3 coding DNA: TGTGCCATCAGCATGACAGGGGCCCTGAATGAGCAGTTCTTC. The V call is TRBV10-3, the J call TRBJ2-1; 8 nucleotides line up with TRBD1. CDR1 is ENHRY, CDR2 SYGVKD, per germline. The CDR3 is 14 amino acids. The V segment lost 6 bases and the J segment 7 bases; nucleotides outside the gene matches: 8.

This clonotype was recorded many times. The J gene is TRBJ2-5, the V gene TRBV4-2, with TRBD1 matching 12 bases. Germline CDR1 reads LGHNA; CDR2 reads YNFKEQ. This CDR3 comprises 16 residues. After removal of 1 base from V and 5 bases from J, the junction contained 5 bases not matched to a gene. The CDR3 DNA reads TGTGCCAGCAGCCAAGGGGGACAGGGGGCTCAGGAGACCCAGTACTTC. Translating it yields CASSQGGQGAQETQYF.

This clonotype came up many times. The CDR3 reads CASGSRGGGDTQYF. The CDR3 bases are TGTGCCAGCGGGAGCCGGGGTGGAGGAGATACGCAGTATTTT. V usage is TRBV6-1 and J usage is TRBJ2-3; weak D call: TRBD2 (5 bases). The CDR3 is made up of 14 amino acids. V was cut by 8 bases and J by 5 bases, with 17 bases left in between. Germline V gene sequence: CDR1 MNHNS, CDR2 SASEGT.

This clonotype was seen a handful of times. This chain uses TRBV5-8 with TRBJ1-4; TRBD1 aligns across 7 bases. V dropped 5 bases and J dropped 8; count of bases not matched to a gene: 12. Germline V CDR1 and CDR2: SGHTS, YDEGEE. The CDR3 is made up of 15 amino acids. Here the CDR3 DNA reads TGTGCCAGCAGGGACCTGACAGGGCGCTTCGAAAAACTGTTTTTT. As protein: CASRDLTGRFEKLFF. Full variable domain (missing parts from reference TRBV5-8 and TRBJ1-4): EAGVTQSPTHLIKTRGQQATLRCSPISGHTSVYWYQQALGLGLQFLLWYDEGEERNRGNFPPRFSGRQFPNYSSELNVNALELEDSALYLCASRDLTGRFEKLFFGSGTQLSVL.

This clonotype was detected only a few times. The J gene is TRBJ2-7, the V gene TRBV20-1; 8 bases map to TRBD2. CDR3 length: 13 residues. Unmatched junction bases numbered 6, after V lost 6 bases and J lost 2 bases. The germline gives CDR1 DFQATT, CDR2 SNEGSKA (reference sequence). The CDR3 loop reads CSAAISGTYEQYF. DNA of the CDR3: TGCAGTGCCGCGATTAGCGGGACCTACGAGCAGTACTTC.

This clonotype was found a few times. The J gene is TRBJ1-6, the V gene TRBV12-3 or TRBV12-4, with TRBD1 matching 7 bases. J was trimmed by 7 bases and V by 7 bases; bases with no gene match: 4. This CDR3 spans 13 amino acids. The chain's CDR3 is CASTGQQNSPLHF. The DNA of the CDR3 is TGTGCCAGCACGGGACAGCAGAATTCACCCCTCCACTTT.